The 30 T cell receptor beta chains reported below all come from one sample, sequenced in a study of blood T cell repertoires in COVID-19. Repertoires were generated with immunoSEQ multiplex PCR, while TCRdb's copy carries only in-frame clones and drops some. The sample gives about 190,000 clones, roughly four fifths of which show up once; around 5.2% is in the top ten. Material: peripheral blood. These receptors were obtained from a woman aged 30 to 39 with acute or convalescent COVID-19.

The chain links TRBV30 to TRBJ2-1; 8 bases align to TRBD2. V dropped 2 bases and J dropped 14; count of bases not matched to a gene: 8. CDR1 and CDR2 (germline): GTSNPN, SVGIG (reference sequence). The CDR3 has 12 residues. DNA of the CDR3: TGTGCCTGGAGTTACTACACCGGGGGGGAGTTCTTC. Its translation is CAWSYYTGGEFF.

The J gene is TRBJ1-6, the V gene TRBV13; 8 nucleotides align to TRBD1. The V and J ends lost 5 bases and 9 bases, in that order; junction bases with no gene match: 9. The CDR3 runs to 15 residues. In germline, CDR1 is PRHDT, CDR2 FYEKMQ (reference sequence). The CDR3 here is CASSPQGASGSPLHF. For the CDR3, the DNA is TGTGCCAGCAGCCCCCAGGGGGCGTCTGGTTCACCCCTCCACTTT.

The V call is TRBV12-3 or TRBV12-4, the J call TRBJ2-7, with unresolved D. V gave up 2 bases and J gave up 0 bases, with 2 bases separating them. The CDR3 runs 12 residues. In DNA form, the CDR3 reads TGTGCCAGCAGTTTATACTCCTACGAGCAGTACTTC. As protein: CASSLYSYEQYF.

The chain links TRBV7-2 to TRBJ1-2; 7 bases map to TRBD1. V lost 5 bases to trimming and J lost 7 bases; unmatched junction nucleotides: 7. The germline V gene has CDR1 SGHTA and CDR2 FQGNSA. CDR3 length equals 13 residues. CDR3 DNA sequence: TGTGCCAGCAGCCTAGGACAGGCCCCTGGCTACACCTTC. This gives the protein CASSLGQAPGYTF.

The chain joins TRBV6-4 to TRBJ2-1; no firm D call. Germline CDR1 is MRHNA and CDR2 is SNTAGT. Trimming took 3 bases from V and 6 from J, leaving 3 bases between them. The CDR3 totals 11 residues. The CDR3 sequence is CASSEANEQFF. The CDR3 nucleotides read TGTGCCAGCAGTGAGGCCAATGAGCAGTTCTTC.

V usage is TRBV30 and J usage is TRBJ2-5; D unresolved. Germline values: CDR1 GTSNPN, CDR2 SVGIG (reference sequence). The ends were cut back, 0 bases at V and 5 bases at J, with 10 bases in the middle. This CDR3 contains 13 residues. The CDR3 nucleotides read TGTGCCTGGAGTGTACAAGGAGTGGAGACCCAGTACTTC. This encodes CAWSVQGVETQYF.

The rearrangement links TRBV6-4 to TRBJ1-2, with 9 bases aligning to TRBD1. Germline V gene sequence: CDR1 MRHNA, CDR2 SNTAGT. The CDR3 consists of 14 residues. V lost 4 bases and J lost 4; bases outside the gene matches: 4. CDR3 nucleotide sequence: TGTGCCAGCAGTGCGGACAGGGGTCCCTATGGCTACACCTTC. It specifies CASSADRGPYGYTF.

CDR3 in DNA: TGTGCCATCAGTGAGCTAAACTATGGCTACACCTTC. It is translated as CAISELNYGYTF. This chain uses TRBV10-3 with TRBJ1-2, with D unresolved. The germline V gene has CDR1 ENHRY and CDR2 SYGVKD. V lost 2 bases and J lost 2, with 3 bases in between. The CDR3 covers 12 residues.

The chain carries TRBV12-3 or TRBV12-4 and TRBJ2-1; D is uncertain. This CDR3 spans 13 amino acids. V lost 5 bases and J 7 bases, leaving 12 bases between the germline ends. Here the CDR3 reads CASSPPPGNEQFF. The CDR3, as DNA: TGTGCCAGCAGTCCCCCACCCGGGAATGAGCAGTTCTTC.

The chain is built from TRBV11-2 and TRBJ1-3, with D perhaps matching TRBD1 (5 bases). This CDR3 contains 11 residues. Trimming removed 5 bases from V and 16 bases from J, with 15 bases in between. The germline V gene encodes CDR1 SGHAT and CDR2 FQNNGV. Written as DNA, the CDR3 is TGTGCCAGCAGCCTGGACACGAAAACGTATTTT. Protein sequence: CASSLDTKTYF.

The V call is TRBV15, the J call TRBJ2-1, with 8 bases fitting TRBD2. Germline V CDR1 and CDR2: LNHNV, YYDKDF (reference sequence). V shed 9 bases and J 2 bases; nucleotides not matched to a gene: 9. CDR3 length equals 15 residues. As DNA, the CDR3 is TGTGCCACTACTAGCGGCTTGGTTCCCTACAATGAGCAGTTCTTC. This translates into CATTSGLVPYNEQFF.

V gene TRBV11-2 combines with J gene TRBJ2-3, with D tentatively TRBD2 (6 bases). The ends were cut back, 1 base at V and 0 bases at J, with 17 bases in the middle. This CDR3 is built from 18 residues. The germline gives CDR1 SGHAT, CDR2 FQNNGV. CDR3 sequence reads: CASSLGAGASSSTDTQYF. CDR3 DNA: TGTGCCAGCAGCTTAGGAGCGGGCGCCAGTTCTAGCACAGATACGCAGTATTTT.

The chain joins TRBV6-6 to TRBJ1-5, with 8 bases lining up with TRBD1. V was clipped by 3 bases and J by 4 bases; unmatched bases: 8. From germline, CDR1 is MNHNY and CDR2 SVGAGI (reference sequence). This CDR3 region has 16 residues. The CDR3 loop reads CASSYRRQGRNQPQHF. CDR3 in DNA: TGTGCCAGCAGTTATAGACGACAGGGGAGGAATCAGCCCCAGCATTTT.

This clone was seen a handful of times. This chain connects TRBV24-1 to TRBJ2-1; possibly TRBD2 for D (6 bases). CDR1 and CDR2 from the germline V gene are KGHDR and SFDVKD. Trimming took 2 bases from V and 9 from J, leaving 19 bases between them. The CDR3 has 16 amino acids. The CDR3 coding sequence is TGTGCCACCAGTGATTCACGGAGGGGAAGGTATGGTGAGCAGTTCTTC. It is translated as CATSDSRRGRYGEQFF.

The chain uses TRBV5-1 and TRBJ2-1; 8 positions match TRBD2. Trimming at V came to 6 bases and at J to 5 bases, leaving 13 bases not matched to a gene. CDR3 length equals 16 residues. Germline V lookup: CDR1 SGHRS, CDR2 YFSETQ. CDR3 protein: CASNPSAGALNNEQFF. As DNA, the CDR3 is TGCGCCAGCAACCCCTCAGCGGGGGCACTAAACAATGAGCAGTTCTTC.

This sequence joins TRBV2 and TRBJ1-3; possibly TRBD1 for D (5 bases). This CDR3 comprises 16 residues. The V gene's germline CDR1 is SNHLY and CDR2 FYNNEI. Trimming took off 2 bases at V and 0 bases at J, with 11 bases between the two ends. This CDR3 reads CASSESGTVSGNTIYF. The CDR3 DNA reads TGTGCCAGCAGTGAAAGCGGGACGGTCTCTGGAAACACCATATATTTT.

The rearrangement uses TRBV6-5 and TRBJ2-5; the match to TRBD1 covers 9 bases. From germline, CDR1 is MNHEY and CDR2 SVGAGI. V lost 2 bases to trimming and J lost 5 bases; unmatched junction nucleotides: 3. This CDR3 is built from 14 residues. The CDR3 DNA follows: TGTGCCAGCAGTTACACAGGGGGCAGGGAGACCCAGTACTTC. The encoded protein is CASSYTGGRETQYF.

V gene TRBV10-3 combines with J gene TRBJ1-4; tentatively, D is TRBD1 (5 bases). The CDR3 sequence is 20 residues long. With 0 bases removed from V and 5 bases from J, the gap between germline ends came to 25 bases. Germline loops: CDR1 ENHRY, CDR2 SYGVKD. CDR3 sequence reads: CAISESPWRGLVDGNEKLFF. CDR3 sequence (DNA): TGTGCCATCAGTGAGTCACCTTGGAGGGGCTTGGTGGACGGAAATGAAAAACTGTTTTTT.

The chain couples TRBV29-1 to TRBJ2-5, with 8 bases matching TRBD2. CDR1 and CDR2 (germline): SQVTM, ANQGSEA. This CDR3 is built from 15 residues. V was pared by 5 bases and J by 1 base, with 9 bases of the junction left unmatched. The DNA for the CDR3 is TGCAGCGTTACCCCCACGGGAGGGCCCCAAGAGACCCAGTACTTC. Amino acid sequence: CSVTPTGGPQETQYF. Filled out from reference TRBV29-1 and TRBJ2-5, the complete variable domain reads SAVISQKPSRDICQRGTSLTIQCQVDSQVTMMFWYRQQPGQSLTLIATANQGSEATYESGFVIDKFPISRPNLTFSTLTVSNMSPEDSSIYLCSVTPTGGPQETQYFGPGTRLLVL.

The gene calls are TRBV30 and TRBJ1-2, with D unclear. Germline-derived CDR1 and CDR2 are GTSNPN and SVGIG (reference sequence). The V gene lost 1 base and the J gene lost 1 base, with 4 bases spanning the gap. The CDR3 totals 12 residues. The CDR3 reads CAWSGSNYGYTF. The DNA of the CDR3 is TGTGCCTGGAGTGGTAGTAACTATGGCTACACCTTC. The whole variable domain, filled in from reference TRBV30 and TRBJ1-2, reads SQTIHQWPATLVQPVGSPLSLECTVEGTSNPNLYWYRQAAGRGLQLLFYSVGIGQISSEVPQNLSASRPQDRQFILSSKKLLLSDSGFYLCAWSGSNYGYTFGSGTRLTVV.

The chain has TRBV7-9 and TRBJ2-2, with 7 bases fitting TRBD2. V shed 5 bases, J shed 1 base, and the junction held 10 bases outside the gene matches. This CDR3 has 17 amino acids. In germline, CDR1 is SEHNR, CDR2 FQNEAQ (reference sequence). The CDR3, as DNA: TGTGCCAGCAGCCCAGGGAAGCTAGCGGTGAACACCGGGGAGCTGTTTTTT. Translating it yields CASSPGKLAVNTGELFF.

This chain uses TRBV7-3 with TRBJ1-2, with D perhaps matching TRBD1 (5 bases). Looked up from germline, CDR1 is SGHTA and CDR2 is FQGTGA. CDR3 length: 14 residues. Trimming took 1 base from V and 8 from J, leaving 14 bases between them. The CDR3 region is CASSLSQGPYGYTF. The CDR3 DNA sequence: TGTGCCAGCAGCTTAAGCCAGGGCCCTTACGGCTACACCTTC.

This chain joins TRBV6-5 and TRBJ1-6; TRBD1 agrees at 8 bases. V shed 7 bases and J 9 bases; nucleotides not matched to a gene: 8. Germline V gene lookup returns CDR1 MNHEY and CDR2 SVGAGI. The CDR3 is made up of 14 amino acids. CDR3 sequence reads: CASKLTGVRSPLHF. Here the CDR3 DNA reads TGTGCCAGCAAACTGACAGGGGTACGTTCACCCCTCCACTTT.

The chain is built from TRBV18 and TRBJ1-2, with D perhaps TRBD1 (5 bases). V was cut by 1 base and J by 8 bases, with 14 bases left in between. The CDR3 contains 14 residues. Germline V gene data show CDR1 as KGHSH and CDR2 as LQKENI. The CDR3 sequence is CASSPLPRRDGYTF. The CDR3 bases are TGTGCCAGCTCACCACTCCCCCGGAGGGACGGCTACACCTTC.

This chain connects TRBV7-8 to TRBJ1-3; D might be TRBD1 (5 bases). Trimming took 1 base from V and 4 from J, leaving 14 bases between them. The CDR3 runs 16 residues. Germline CDR1 reads SGHVS; CDR2 reads FQNEAQ. This CDR3 is CASSLETGGIGNTIYF. The CDR3 nucleotides read TGTGCCAGCAGCTTAGAAACGGGGGGGATAGGAAACACCATATATTTT.

This rearrangement joins TRBV27 to TRBJ1-2, with D tentatively TRBD1 (6 bases). The CDR3 sequence is 14 residues long. Germline CDR1 and CDR2: MNHEY and SMNVEV (reference sequence). V lost 6 bases to trimming and J lost 4 bases, with 15 bases between them. CDR3 protein: CASRDSGDGYGYTF. The CDR3 nucleotides read TGTGCCAGCAGGGACTCAGGGGATGGCTATGGCTACACCTTC.

CDR3 in DNA: TGTGCCAGCTCACCACGGGCGGGGTCCGCTGAAGCTTTCTTT. Translated: CASSPRAGSAEAFF. The V call is TRBV18, the J call TRBJ1-1; D call uncertain. The germline V gene encodes CDR1 KGHSH and CDR2 LQKENI. The V end lost 1 base, the J end lost 6 bases, and 12 bases lay between the germline ends. This CDR3 spans 14 amino acids. The whole variable domain, filled in from reference TRBV18 and TRBJ1-1, reads NAGVMQNPRHLVRRRGQEARLRCSPMKGHSHVYWYRQLPEEGLKFMVYLQKENIIDESGMPKERFSAEFPKEGPSILRIQQVVRGDSAAYFCASSPRAGSAEAFFGQGTRLTVV.

Only a few counts were recorded for this clone. The chain combines TRBV5-8 with TRBJ1-2; TRBD1 aligns across 11 bases. The CDR3 loop spans 13 amino acids. Germline assignment: CDR1 SGHTS and CDR2 YDEGEE. Trimming took 5 bases from V and 10 from J; bases not matched to a gene: 7. CDR3 protein: CASSWTGGDPYTF. CDR3 sequence (DNA): TGTGCCAGCAGTTGGACAGGGGGCGATCCCTACACCTTC.

The chain carries TRBV19 and TRBJ2-1; D perhaps matches TRBD2 (5 bases). Germline assignment: CDR1 LNHDA and CDR2 SQIVND (reference sequence). The V end was cut by 3 bases, the J end by 10 bases, with 16 bases between. The CDR3 contains 14 residues. DNA of the CDR3: TGTGCCAGTAGTATGCTTGGCGGCCGAGGGGAGCAGTTCTTC. It is translated as CASSMLGGRGEQFF.

The chain has TRBV5-1 and TRBJ1-1; D might be TRBD1 (6 bases). Germline assignment: CDR1 SGHRS and CDR2 YFSETQ. Trimming shortened V by 0 bases and J by 4 bases, and 10 bases separated the two germline ends. This CDR3 is built from 14 residues. The CDR3 DNA is TGCGCCAGCAGCTTGGGGGTAGGGGGCACTGAAGCTTTCTTT. Translated: CASSLGVGGTEAFF. Filled out from reference TRBV5-1 and TRBJ1-1, the complete variable domain reads KAGVTQTPRYLIKTRGQQVTLSCSPISGHRSVSWYQQTPGQGLQFLFEYFSETQRNKGNFPGRFSGRQFSNSRSEMNVSTLELGDSALYLCASSLGVGGTEAFFGQGTRLTVV.